Listed below are T cell receptor beta chains from one sample, sequenced in a study of a mutant IDH1 vaccine in newly diagnosed glioma. Assay used: immunoSEQ multiplex PCR; TCRdb lists only in-frame clones, some missing. This table holds 60,000 or so clones, 82% found once. These receptors are not linked to any known antigen. Sequenced here: PBMCs, sampled from a glioma patient whose treatment included an IDH1 peptide vaccine. Every receptor here comes from a woman aged 18-30 years with glioma. Some clones in this sample may be carry-over from other donors' samples. The CDR3 runs from the conserved cysteine through the conserved F or W. The D gene is left open where the match is weak. Clone size is shown for a subset of rows, as once, few, many or a class of expanded clone.

V gene: TRBV9
clone size: NA
D gene: TRBD1
J gene: TRBJ1-2
CDR3 DNA: TGTGCCAGCAGCGCCTCTTACAGGGGCCCCGGGTATGGCTACACCTTC
CDR3 protein: CASSASYRGPGYGYTF

V gene: TRBV25-1
clone size: once
D gene: TRBD2
J gene: TRBJ2-5
CDR3 DNA: TGTGCCAGCAGTGAAGCGGGCGGGAGGGGGCAAGAGACCCAGTACTTC
CDR3 protein: CASSEAGGRGQETQYF

V gene: TRBV11-2
clone size: NA
D gene: NA
J gene: TRBJ1-1
CDR3 DNA: TGTGCCAGCAGCTTAGGGGGCTCGAACACTGAAGCTTTCTTT
CDR3 protein: CASSLGGSNTEAFF

V gene: TRBV7-9
clone size: NA
D gene: TRBD1
J gene: TRBJ2-7
CDR3 DNA: TGTGCCAGCAGTCCACCCGACAGGGGCGGCTACGAGCAGTACTTC
CDR3 protein: CASSPPDRGGYEQYF

V gene: TRBV6-5
clone size: NA
D gene: NA
J gene: TRBJ1-1
CDR3 DNA: TGTGCCAGCAGTTCCGATAACAGATTGAACACTGAAGCTTTCTTT
CDR3 protein: CASSSDNRLNTEAFF

V gene: TRBV6-4
clone size: NA
D gene: NA
J gene: TRBJ2-2
CDR3 DNA: TGTGCCAGCAGTTTAGGGGGGAACACCGGGGAGCTGTTTTTT
CDR3 protein: CASSLGGNTGELFF

V gene: TRBV15
clone size: NA
D gene: NA
J gene: TRBJ1-1
CDR3 DNA: TGTGCCACCAGCAGAGGGCCGAACACTGAAGCTTTCTTT
CDR3 protein: CATSRGPNTEAFF

V gene: TRBV9
clone size: NA
D gene: TRBD2
J gene: TRBJ2-7
CDR3 DNA: TGTGCCAGCAGCCCCCCGGCTAGCGGATACGAGCAGTACTTC
CDR3 protein: CASSPPASGYEQYF

V gene: TRBV7-8
clone size: NA
D gene: NA
J gene: TRBJ2-7
CDR3 DNA: TGTGCCAGCAGCTCTGGTGTCGGCGAGCAGTACTTC
CDR3 protein: CASSSGVGEQYF

V gene: TRBV4-1
clone size: NA
D gene: NA
J gene: TRBJ1-1
CDR3 DNA: TGCGCCAGCAGCCAATCGATCAGGGCGAACACTGAAGCTTTCTTT
CDR3 protein: CASSQSIRANTEAFF

V gene: TRBV29-1
clone size: NA
D gene: TRBD1
J gene: TRBJ2-7
CDR3 DNA: TGCAGCGGATGGACAGGGGGCACCGAGCAGTACTTC
CDR3 protein: CSGWTGGTEQYF

V gene: TRBV7-9
clone size: NA
D gene: TRBD2
J gene: TRBJ2-2
CDR3 DNA: TGTGCCAGCAGCTTAGGTCATTCAACGGGAGGCAGAAACACCGGGGAGCTGTTTTTT
CDR3 protein: CASSLGHSTGGRNTGELFF

V gene: TRBV4-3
clone size: NA
D gene: NA
J gene: TRBJ1-3
CDR3 DNA: TGCGCCAGCAGCAAAGGGTCCGGGGCAGGAAACACCATATATTTT
CDR3 protein: CASSKGSGAGNTIYF

V gene: TRBV10-2
clone size: NA
D gene: NA
J gene: TRBJ1-5
CDR3 DNA: TGCGCCAGCAGTGAGTCCCGGGGGTCAGGGCAGCCCCAGCATTTT
CDR3 protein: CASSESRGSGQPQHF

V gene: TRBV7-8
clone size: NA
D gene: NA
J gene: TRBJ2-2
CDR3 DNA: TGTGCCAGCAGCTTAATTAGGGGCGTCCACGGGGAGCTGTTTTTT
CDR3 protein: CASSLIRGVHGELFF

V gene: TRBV6-5
clone size: once
D gene: NA
J gene: TRBJ2-7
CDR3 DNA: TGTGCCAGCAGTGACAGCTACGAGCAGTACTTC
CDR3 protein: CASSDSYEQYF

V gene: TRBV29-1
clone size: NA
D gene: NA
J gene: TRBJ2-3
CDR3 DNA: TGCAGCGTTGTACGACGGGACGGGGTAGATACGCAGTATTTT
CDR3 protein: CSVVRRDGVDTQYF

V gene: TRBV30
clone size: NA
D gene: NA
J gene: TRBJ1-2
CDR3 DNA: TGTGCCTGGAGTGGGGGCCAGAACTATGGCTACACCTTC
CDR3 protein: CAWSGGQNYGYTF

V gene: TRBV7-9
clone size: NA
D gene: TRBD1
J gene: TRBJ1-1
CDR3 DNA: TGTGCCAGCAGCTTAGGGACAGGGGGCCTGAACACTGAAGCTTTCTTT
CDR3 protein: CASSLGTGGLNTEAFF

V gene: TRBV5-6
clone size: NA
D gene: NA
J gene: TRBJ1-2
CDR3 DNA: TGTGCCAGCGTTCGCACCCTCCTTCGTCGGGATGGCTACACCTTC
CDR3 protein: CASVRTLLRRDGYTF

V gene: TRBV7-9
clone size: NA
D gene: TRBD1
J gene: TRBJ1-3
CDR3 DNA: TGTGCCAGCAGCACCCGACAGGGTGGGACTCTCTCTGGAAACACCATATATTTT
CDR3 protein: CASSTRQGGTLSGNTIYF

V gene: TRBV7-6
clone size: NA
D gene: NA
J gene: TRBJ2-6
CDR3 DNA: TGTGCCAGCAGCTTAGGATGGGGATCGTCAGGGGCCAACGTCCTGACTTTC
CDR3 protein: CASSLGWGSSGANVLTF

V gene: TRBV9
clone size: NA
D gene: NA
J gene: TRBJ1-1
CDR3 DNA: TGTGCCAGCAGCGTCACAAGCCTGAACACTGAAGCTTTCTTT
CDR3 protein: CASSVTSLNTEAFF

V gene: TRBV5-6
clone size: NA
D gene: NA
J gene: TRBJ1-1
CDR3 DNA: TGTGCCAGCAGCTTGGGGGGGGTGAACACTGAAGCTTTCTTT
CDR3 protein: CASSLGGVNTEAFF

V gene: TRBV5-1
clone size: NA
D gene: NA
J gene: TRBJ2-7
CDR3 DNA: TGCGCCAGCAGCTTGGCTGGGACCGGTTCGGGCGAGCAGTACTTC
CDR3 protein: CASSLAGTGSGEQYF

V gene: TRBV5-4
clone size: once
D gene: NA
J gene: TRBJ2-7
CDR3 DNA: TGTGCCAGCAGCTCCGGGACTGGAATCATTTCTACGGAGCAGTACTTC
CDR3 protein: CASSSGTGIISTEQYF

V gene: TRBV5-4
clone size: NA
D gene: NA
J gene: TRBJ2-3
CDR3 DNA: TGTGCCAGCAGCCCGAGTGCCGGGGATGGCACAGATACGCAGTATTTT
CDR3 protein: CASSPSAGDGTDTQYF

V gene: TRBV19
clone size: NA
D gene: NA
J gene: TRBJ2-3
CDR3 DNA: TGTGCCAGTAGTATTTGGGTACGCACAGATACGCAGTATTTT
CDR3 protein: CASSIWVRTDTQYF

V gene: TRBV21-1
clone size: NA
D gene: NA
J gene: TRBJ2-7
CDR3 DNA: TGTGCCAGCAGCAGTAGCGGGAGTACCTACGAGCAGTACTTC
CDR3 protein: CASSSSGSTYEQYF

V gene: TRBV5-1
clone size: once
D gene: TRBD1
J gene: TRBJ1-2
CDR3 DNA: TGCGCCAGCAGCCTGGACAGGGGGCAGGGTGGCTACACCTTC
CDR3 protein: CASSLDRGQGGYTF

V gene: TRBV27
clone size: NA
D gene: NA
J gene: TRBJ1-2
CDR3 DNA: TGTGCCAGCAGTTTTCAGACGAACTACGGGGGGGCGGAGGGCTACACCTTC
CDR3 protein: CASSFQTNYGGAEGYTF

V gene: TRBV27
clone size: once
D gene: NA
J gene: TRBJ2-7
CDR3 DNA: TGTGCCAGCAGGGGAAGCGGGTCCCTCTACGAGCAGTACTTC
CDR3 protein: CASRGSGSLYEQYF

V gene: TRBV6-5
clone size: few
D gene: NA
J gene: TRBJ1-6
CDR3 DNA: TGTGCCAGCAGTTACGTTAATTCACCCCTCCACTTT
CDR3 protein: CASSYVNSPLHF

V gene: TRBV5-1
clone size: NA
D gene: TRBD2
J gene: TRBJ2-5
CDR3 DNA: TGCGCCAGCAGCTCGGGGCTAGCGGGAACCCAAGAGACCCAGTACTTC
CDR3 protein: CASSSGLAGTQETQYF

V gene: TRBV9
clone size: NA
D gene: TRBD2
J gene: TRBJ2-4
CDR3 DNA: TGTGCCAGCAGCGAGAGGACTAGCGGAGTAGCCAAAAACATTCAGTACTTC
CDR3 protein: CASSERTSGVAKNIQYF

V gene: TRBV7-2
clone size: NA
D gene: NA
J gene: TRBJ1-2
CDR3 DNA: TGTGCCAGCAGCTTAGGTGGGGGTGGCTACACCTTC
CDR3 protein: CASSLGGGGYTF

V gene: TRBV9
clone size: NA
D gene: TRBD2
J gene: TRBJ2-2
CDR3 DNA: TGTGCCAGCAGGTTGGGCGGGGGGCACACCGGGGAGCTGTTTTTT
CDR3 protein: CASRLGGGHTGELFF

V gene: TRBV7-8
clone size: NA
D gene: TRBD1
J gene: TRBJ1-5
CDR3 DNA: TGTGCCAGCAGCGCCGGACAGGGGTATCAGCCCCAGCATTTT
CDR3 protein: CASSAGQGYQPQHF

V gene: TRBV9
clone size: NA
D gene: NA
J gene: TRBJ1-1
CDR3 DNA: TGTGCCAGCAGCGCCTTACAGGGTAACACTGAAGCTTTCTTT
CDR3 protein: CASSALQGNTEAFF

V gene: TRBV30
clone size: NA
D gene: NA
J gene: TRBJ1-1
CDR3 DNA: TGTGCCTGGAGTGGGCGCGCAGGAATGAACACTGAAGCTTTCTTT
CDR3 protein: CAWSGRAGMNTEAFF

V gene: TRBV11-3
clone size: NA
D gene: TRBD1
J gene: TRBJ1-3
CDR3 DNA: TGTGCCAGCAGCCCGGGACAGGGACCTGGAAACACCATATATTTT
CDR3 protein: CASSPGQGPGNTIYF

V gene: TRBV12-5
clone size: few
D gene: NA
J gene: TRBJ1-5
CDR3 DNA: TGTGCTAGTGCCCTCCCCCCGGGACGGCATAGCAATCAGCCCCAGCATTTT
CDR3 protein: CASALPPGRHSNQPQHF